This T cell receptor (beta chain) originates from a study of T-cell reconstitution after alpha-beta-depleted transplantation in children. The CDR3 spans 22 residues. V lost 4 bases, J lost 5 bases, and 29 bases stayed unmatched. Germline V gene lookup returns CDR1 SGHTA and CDR2 FQGNSA. Using unique molecular identifiers, the investigators prepared the TCRbeta library. TCRdb redid the calling of the PCR reads with MiXCR, one entry per CDR3 protein. The repertoire has around 360,000 distinct CDR3 sequences, approximately 10% of them found once; the top ten carry 2% to 2.5%. The V call is TRBV7-2, the J call TRBJ2-1; TRBD2 matches 7 bases. This specimen was PBMCs from the stem cell graft donor, taken from the stem cell graft. This clonotype was obtained from a human donor who donated a stem cell graft to a child with acute lymphoblastic leukemia. The CDR3, as DNA: TGTGCCAGCAGCTATGCCGCACAAGGCAAACTAGCGCTCCTCCTCTGGGACAATGAGCAGTTCTTC. Translation: CASSYAAQGKLALLLWDNEQFF.